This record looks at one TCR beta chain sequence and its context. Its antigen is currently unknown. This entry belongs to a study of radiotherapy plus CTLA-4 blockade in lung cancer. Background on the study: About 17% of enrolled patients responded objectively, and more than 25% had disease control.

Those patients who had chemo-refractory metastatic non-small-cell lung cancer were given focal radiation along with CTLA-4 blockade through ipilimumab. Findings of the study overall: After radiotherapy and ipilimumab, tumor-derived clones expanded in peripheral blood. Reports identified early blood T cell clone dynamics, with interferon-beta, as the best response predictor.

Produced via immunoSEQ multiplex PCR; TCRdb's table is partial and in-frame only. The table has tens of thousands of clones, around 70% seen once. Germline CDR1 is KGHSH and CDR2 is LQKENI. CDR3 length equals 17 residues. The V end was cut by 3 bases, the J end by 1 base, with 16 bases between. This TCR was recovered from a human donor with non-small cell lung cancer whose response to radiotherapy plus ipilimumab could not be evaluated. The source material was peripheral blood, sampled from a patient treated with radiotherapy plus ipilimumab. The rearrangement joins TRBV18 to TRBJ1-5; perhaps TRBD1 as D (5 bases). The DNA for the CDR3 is TGTGCCAGCTCACCCCGACAGAGGAAGGGGAGCAATCAGCCCCAGCATTTT. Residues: CASSPRQRKGSNQPQHF.